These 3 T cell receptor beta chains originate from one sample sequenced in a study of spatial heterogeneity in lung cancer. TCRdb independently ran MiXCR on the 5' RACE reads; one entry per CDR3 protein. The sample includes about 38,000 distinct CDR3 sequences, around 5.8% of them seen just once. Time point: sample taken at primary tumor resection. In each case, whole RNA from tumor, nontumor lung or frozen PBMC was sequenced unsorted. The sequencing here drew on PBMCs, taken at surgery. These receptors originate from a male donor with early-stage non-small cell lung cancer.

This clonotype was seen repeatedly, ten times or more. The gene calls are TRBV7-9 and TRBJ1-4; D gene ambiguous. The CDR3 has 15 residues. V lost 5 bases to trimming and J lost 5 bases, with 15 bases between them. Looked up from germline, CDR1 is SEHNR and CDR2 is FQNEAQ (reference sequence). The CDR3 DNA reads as TGTGCCAGCAGCCCCTCCTTGGGGTTCAATGAAAAACTGTTTTTT. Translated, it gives CASSPSLGFNEKLFF.

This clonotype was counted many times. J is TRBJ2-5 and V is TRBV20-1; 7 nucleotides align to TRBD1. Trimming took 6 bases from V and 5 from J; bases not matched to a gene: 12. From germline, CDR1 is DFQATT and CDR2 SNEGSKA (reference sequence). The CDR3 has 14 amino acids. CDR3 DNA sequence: TGCAGTGCAAGTAAACAGGGGAGAGGGGAGACCCAGTACTTC. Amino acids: CSASKQGRGETQYF.

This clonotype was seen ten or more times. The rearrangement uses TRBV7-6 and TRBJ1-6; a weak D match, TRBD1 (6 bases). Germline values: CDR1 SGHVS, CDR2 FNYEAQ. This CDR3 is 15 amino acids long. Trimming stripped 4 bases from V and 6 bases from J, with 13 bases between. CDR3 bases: TGTGCCAGCAGCTGGGGGGCGAGGAGTAATTCACCCCTCCACTTT. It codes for CASSWGARSNSPLHF.